This entry lists 27 T cell receptor beta chains sequenced from one sample in a study of shared clonotypes between healthy human individuals. This table comes from immunoSEQ multiplex PCR, and its TCRdb copy is limited to in-frame clones, with some not included. The sample records roughly 500,000 clones, roughly three quarters being singletons. The sample comprised PBMCs. These receptors all stem from a woman between 40 and 50 years old in good health. Some clones in this sample may be carry-over from other donors' samples.

The V call is TRBV28, the J call TRBJ2-7; the D gene could be TRBD1 or TRBD2 (5 bases each). The CDR3 is 14 amino acids. Looked up from germline, CDR1 is MDHEN and CDR2 is SYDVKM. Trimming cost V 3 bases and J 5 bases, with 14 bases left between them. CDR3 region: CASSFLPEGHEQYF. For the CDR3, the DNA is TGTGCCAGCAGTTTCTTACCCGAGGGGCACGAGCAGTACTTC.

The chain employs TRBV5-1 and TRBJ2-3, with 7 positions matching TRBD2. CDR3 length equals 14 residues. V shed 4 bases, J shed 6 bases, and the junction held 8 bases outside the gene matches. Germline V lookup: CDR1 SGHRS, CDR2 YFSETQ. CDR3 in DNA: TGCGCCAGCAGCGACCGCGGGGGAGGGGATACGCAGTATTTT. It encodes CASSDRGGGDTQYF.

The sample holds a few counts of this clone. The chain combines TRBV5-4 with TRBJ1-2; perhaps TRBD1 as D (6 bases). CDR1 SGHNT and CDR2 YYREEE come from the germline V gene (reference sequence). The V gene lost 4 bases and the J gene lost 8 bases, with 15 bases spanning the gap. The CDR3 is 13 amino acids. The CDR3 DNA sequence: TGTGCCAGCAGCCTGACAGGCGTCGGGGGCTACACCTTC. This encodes CASSLTGVGGYTF.

The gene calls are TRBV2 and TRBJ2-2; D remains unclear. The V and J ends lost 1 base and 3 bases respectively, with 6 bases between them. CDR1 and CDR2 from the germline V gene are SNHLY and FYNNEI. The CDR3 runs 14 residues. CDR3 region: CASSEVWDTGELFF. CDR3 DNA sequence: TGTGCCAGCAGTGAAGTGTGGGACACCGGGGAGCTGTTTTTT. The full variable domain, completed using reference TRBV2 and TRBJ2-2, is EPEVTQTPSHQVTQMGQEVILRCVPISNHLYFYWYRQILGQKVEFLVSFYNNEISEKSEIFDDQFSVERPDGSNFTLKIRSTKLEDSAMYFCASSEVWDTGELFFGEGSRLTVL.

This clone was found a few times. The rearrangement joins TRBV27 to TRBJ2-1; 11 bases map to TRBD2. CDR1 is MNHEY and CDR2 is SMNVEV in the germline V gene (reference sequence). The junction had 6 bases not matched to a gene; V was cut back by 3 bases and J by 5 bases. The CDR3 covers 16 residues. CDR3 bases: TGTGCCAGCAGTTTCCTAGCGGGAGGACTTAACAATGAGCAGTTCTTC. Encoded protein: CASSFLAGGLNNEQFF.

This clone came up many times. This rearrangement joins TRBV6-5 to TRBJ1-1; a weak D match, TRBD1 (6 bases). This CDR3 spans 15 amino acids. V was cut by 2 bases and J by 11 bases, with 21 bases left in between. In germline, CDR1 is MNHEY, CDR2 SVGAGI. The CDR3 protein is CASSYQIQGTLNAFF. In nucleotides, the CDR3 is TGTGCCAGCAGTTACCAGATTCAGGGGACGCTAAACGCTTTCTTT.

The CDR3 region has the DNA TGTGCCTGGAGTGTACTGGGGCAAAAGCCCCAGCATTTT. It encodes CAWSVLGQKPQHF. The V call is TRBV30, the J call TRBJ1-5; maybe TRBD1 (5 bases). Germline values: CDR1 GTSNPN, CDR2 SVGIG (reference sequence). V was cut by 0 bases and J by 8 bases, with 11 bases left in between. CDR3 size: 13 residues.

This clone was recorded once. This sample also contains other DNA sequences that code for the same CDR3. The gene calls are TRBV5-1 and TRBJ2-7, with 8 bases matching TRBD1. Germline assignment: CDR1 SGHRS and CDR2 YFSETQ. The CDR3 length is 14 residues. V lost 0 bases and J lost 2; bases outside the gene matches: 1. The CDR3 region has the DNA TGCGCCAGCAGCTTGGCAGGGGGCCCCTACGAGCAGTACTTC. Amino acid sequence: CASSLAGGPYEQYF.

This clone was recorded once. This chain connects TRBV29-1 to TRBJ1-2; D remains ambiguous. Per germline, CDR1 SQVTM and CDR2 ANQGSEA. This CDR3 comprises 13 residues. V lost 1 base to trimming and J lost 4 bases, with 10 bases between them. DNA for the CDR3: TGCAGCGTTGAAGCGAAAGGAGTCTATGGCTACACCTTC. This sequence encodes CSVEAKGVYGYTF.

This chain uses TRBV7-3 with TRBJ2-3; unclear D gene. V was shortened by 2 bases and J by 0 bases, with 9 bases between the two germline ends. This CDR3 is built from 15 residues. Germline CDR1 is SGHTA and CDR2 is FQGTGA. The chain's CDR3 is CASSLFPTSTDTQYF. The CDR3 nucleotides are TGTGCCAGCAGCTTATTCCCGACTAGCACAGATACGCAGTATTTT.

The gene calls are TRBV5-4 and TRBJ2-7; 7 nucleotides match TRBD2. Germline values: CDR1 SGHNT, CDR2 YYREEE (reference sequence). The CDR3 is 14 amino acids. Losses at the gene ends were 1 base for V and 3 bases for J; bases not matched to a gene: 4. The chain's CDR3 is CASSLRDYNYEQYF. DNA of the CDR3: TGTGCCAGCAGCTTGAGGGACTACAACTACGAGCAGTACTTC.

V and J are TRBV4-1 and TRBJ1-5, with 9 bases identical to TRBD1. The length of the CDR3 is 16 residues. With V trimmed by 0 bases and J by 4 bases, 4 bases remained unmatched. Germline V gene lookup returns CDR1 MGHRA and CDR2 YSYEKL. CDR3 residues: CASSQEGTGWNQPQHF. As DNA, the CDR3 is TGCGCCAGCAGCCAAGAGGGGACAGGGTGGAATCAGCCCCAGCATTTT.

This clone was seen a few times. The rearrangement uses TRBV2 and TRBJ2-7; 8 bases map to TRBD2. The CDR3 spans 13 residues. The J segment lost 4 bases and the V segment lost 5 bases, leaving 4 bases of the junction unmatched. Germline lookup yields CDR1 SNHLY and CDR2 FYNNEI. CDR3 loop: CASSRSGTYEQYF. The CDR3 region has the DNA TGTGCCAGCAGTCGTAGCGGGACTTACGAGCAGTACTTC. The full variable domain, completed using reference TRBV2 and TRBJ2-7, is EPEVTQTPSHQVTQMGQEVILRCVPISNHLYFYWYRQILGQKVEFLVSFYNNEISEKSEIFDDQFSVERPDGSNFTLKIRSTKLEDSAMYFCASSRSGTYEQYFGPGTRLTVT.

The V call is TRBV7-7, the J call TRBJ2-1; D is possibly TRBD1 (6 bases). CDR3 length: 15 residues. Germline V gene sequence: CDR1 SSHAT, CDR2 FNYEAQ (reference sequence). V lost 5 bases and J 5 bases, leaving 16 bases between the germline ends. In DNA form, the CDR3 reads TGTGCCAGCAGCGTCAGCCGGGACACAAACAATGAGCAGTTCTTC. Translation gives CASSVSRDTNNEQFF.

A word on this clone: Other DNA sequences of this sample code for an identical CDR3. The chain recombines TRBV11-2 with TRBJ2-7, with 9 bases fitting TRBD1. CDR1 SGHAT and CDR2 FQNNGV come from the germline V gene. V lost 5 bases, J lost 3 bases, and 5 bases stayed unmatched. The CDR3 totals 14 residues. In nucleotides, the CDR3 is TGTGCCAGCAGCCCCGGGACAGGGCTCTACGAGCAGTACTTC. This codes for CASSPGTGLYEQYF.

The chain joins TRBV5-1 to TRBJ1-1; D is ambiguous. V was shortened by 0 bases and J by 4 bases, with 13 bases between the two germline ends. The CDR3 is 15 residues long. Germline loops: CDR1 SGHRS, CDR2 YFSETQ. CDR3 residues: CASSLAIWRVTEAFF. CDR3 coding DNA: TGCGCCAGCAGCTTGGCGATTTGGAGGGTCACTGAAGCTTTCTTT.

Remarks on this clone: An end of the junction differs from the germline gene, which may be a read error. The chain carries TRBV6-6 and TRBJ2-5; no firm D call. Germline V gene lookup returns CDR1 MNHNY and CDR2 SVGAGI (reference sequence). CDR3 length: 15 amino acids. Written as DNA, the CDR3 is TGTGCCAGCAGTCACTCCCTTGTGCCGGGAGAGACCCAGTACTTC. Translated, it gives CASSHSLVPGETQYF.

The chain combines TRBV4-1 with TRBJ1-2, with D possibly being TRBD1 (5 bases). The V end lost 0 bases, the J end lost 0 bases, and 14 bases lay between the germline ends. CDR3 length: 17 residues. Germline V gives CDR1 MGHRA, CDR2 YSYEKL. The CDR3 sequence: CASSQDGTVDANYGYTF. CDR3 coding DNA: TGCGCCAGCAGCCAAGATGGGACGGTCGACGCTAACTATGGCTACACCTTC.

The CDR3 reads CASSLEHRGGLYEQYF. For the CDR3, the DNA is TGTGCCAGCAGCTTAGAACACAGGGGGGGCCTCTACGAGCAGTACTTC. V and J are TRBV11-2 and TRBJ2-7, with D possibly being TRBD1 (8 bases). CDR1 and CDR2 from the germline V gene are SGHAT and FQNNGV. Trimming took off 0 bases at V and 3 bases at J, with 15 bases between the two ends. There are 16 residues in the CDR3.

CDR3 bases: TGTGCCAGCAGCTCCAGTCCGACAGACGGATTTGAAAAACTGTTTTTT. Its translation: CASSSSPTDGFEKLFF. The V call is TRBV7-9, the J call TRBJ1-4; D possibly corresponds to TRBD1 (5 bases). This CDR3 comprises 16 residues. The V and J ends lost 4 bases and 7 bases respectively, with 19 bases between them. The V gene's germline CDR1 is SEHNR and CDR2 FQNEAQ (reference sequence).

The sample holds a few counts of this clone. V usage is TRBV28 and J usage is TRBJ1-2, with D perhaps matching TRBD1 (6 bases). Trimming removed 6 bases at V and 7 bases at J, with 6 bases between. Germline V gives CDR1 MDHEN, CDR2 SYDVKM. This CDR3 has 10 residues. CDR3 DNA sequence: TGTGCCAGCAGACAGGGTGGCTACACCTTC. It encodes CASRQGGYTF.

The J gene is TRBJ2-5, the V gene TRBV9; TRBD1 is a possible D gene (6 bases). The germline CDR1 and CDR2 sequences are SGDLS and YYNGEE. The V end was cut by 3 bases, the J end by 4 bases, with 19 bases between. This CDR3 has 16 residues. In DNA form, the CDR3 reads TGTGCCAGCAGCGATCGCCGGGACACGGGGAGAGAGACCCAGTACTTC. Its translation is CASSDRRDTGRETQYF.

The sample holds one count of this clone. The chain joins TRBV4-3 to TRBJ2-3; possibly TRBD2 for D (6 bases). CDR1 is LGHNA and CDR2 is YSLEER in the germline V gene. The CDR3 sequence is 16 residues long. The V end was cut by 1 base, the J end by 1 base, with 12 bases between. This chain's CDR3 is CASSQGLPSGTDTQYF. CDR3 DNA sequence: TGCGCCAGCAGCCAAGGACTACCTAGCGGCACAGATACGCAGTATTTT.

The chain couples TRBV6-1 to TRBJ2-7, with 9 nucleotides matching TRBD2. V lost 6 bases and J lost 4; bases outside the gene matches: 7. Germline CDR1 is MNHNS and CDR2 is SASEGT. CDR3 length: 14 amino acids. The CDR3 sequence is CASRLGTSQYEQYF. The CDR3 DNA reads as TGTGCCAGCAGGCTAGGGACTAGCCAGTACGAGCAGTACTTC.

J is TRBJ1-4 and V is TRBV5-1, with D perhaps TRBD1 (5 bases). Between the trimmed V and J ends, which lost 0 bases and 12 bases, there was a span of 15 bases. Germline V gene lookup returns CDR1 SGHRS and CDR2 YFSETQ. There are 14 residues in the CDR3. The CDR3 here is CASSLDTSGGELFF. CDR3 bases: TGCGCCAGCAGCTTGGACACGAGCGGGGGGGAACTGTTTTTT. Full variable domain (remainder filled in from reference TRBV5-1 and TRBJ1-4): KAGVTQTPRYLIKTRGQQVTLSCSPISGHRSVSWYQQTPGQGLQFLFEYFSETQRNKGNFPGRFSGRQFSNSRSEMNVSTLELGDSALYLCASSLDTSGGELFFGSGTQLSVL.

The chain has TRBV28 and TRBJ2-2; D gene ambiguous. The CDR3 runs to 14 residues. Germline V gene sequence: CDR1 MDHEN, CDR2 SYDVKM. Trimming took 3 bases from V and 7 from J, leaving 12 bases between them. CDR3 bases: TGTGCCAGCAGTTTGGGTCGAGTCGGCGGGGAGCTGTTTTTT. It encodes CASSLGRVGGELFF.

V and J are TRBV20-1 and TRBJ1-1; tentative D call: TRBD1 (5 bases). The V gene lost 3 bases and the J gene lost 7 bases, with 9 bases spanning the gap. CDR1 is DFQATT and CDR2 is SNEGSKA in the germline V gene (reference sequence). The CDR3 spans 11 residues. The CDR3 nucleotides read TGCAGTGCTAGTAAGGGGAATGAAGCTTTCTTT. It encodes CSASKGNEAFF.